The clone carrying this TCR beta chain was counted between two and nine times. The antigen remains undetermined. The CDR3 loop spans 15 amino acids. The V end lost 6 bases, the J end lost 2 bases, and 14 bases lay between the germline ends. Germline lookup yields CDR1 MNHNS and CDR2 SASEGT. The data were obtained in a study of CD8+CD57+ T cells in acquired aplastic anemia. Study-level information: Each DNA sample taken from sorted CD4+ and CD8+ cells came to 2.5 to 4 ug on average. Study conclusions and caveats: Significant differences in CD8+ Simpson's diversity were not observed between patients and controls.

The study profiled TCR beta VDJ and CDR3 using genomic DNA as template. One entry per CDR3 protein, called by TCRdb with MiXCR from the reads. The profile shows 150,000 to 200,000 distinct CDR3 sequences, approximately 40% of them singletons. The chain has TRBV6-1 and TRBJ1-3; D perhaps matches TRBD1 (6 bases). The sequence was obtained from a human donor in good health. Sequencing used sorted CD4+, CD8+, or CD8+CD57+ T cells (not recorded which) from PBMCs. The CDR3 reads CASRARGAPGNTIYF. For the CDR3, the DNA is TGTGCCAGCAGGGCGAGGGGGGCTCCTGGAAACACCATATATTTT.